The clone carrying this T cell receptor (beta chain) is a singleton in its sample. The data are from a study of long-term antiretroviral therapy in people with HIV. CDR3 size: 11 residues. V was shortened by 4 bases and J by 9 bases, with 9 bases between the two germline ends. CDR1 is MGHDK and CDR2 is SYGVNS in the germline V gene. At the survey level, the v3.0 immunoSEQ assay was run. TCRdb keeps only in-frame clones here, not all; method: immunoSEQ multiplex PCR. The sample has under 45,000 clones; less than 90% are singletons. This specimen was unsorted PBMCs, taken 1 year after starting antiretroviral therapy. The J gene is TRBJ2-5, the V gene TRBV25-1; no clear D. The receptor was derived from a man between 18 and 35 years old with HIV. Here the CDR3 reads CASSGYTSQYF. The CDR3 coding sequence is TGTGCCAGCAGTGGATATACGTCCCAGTACTTC.